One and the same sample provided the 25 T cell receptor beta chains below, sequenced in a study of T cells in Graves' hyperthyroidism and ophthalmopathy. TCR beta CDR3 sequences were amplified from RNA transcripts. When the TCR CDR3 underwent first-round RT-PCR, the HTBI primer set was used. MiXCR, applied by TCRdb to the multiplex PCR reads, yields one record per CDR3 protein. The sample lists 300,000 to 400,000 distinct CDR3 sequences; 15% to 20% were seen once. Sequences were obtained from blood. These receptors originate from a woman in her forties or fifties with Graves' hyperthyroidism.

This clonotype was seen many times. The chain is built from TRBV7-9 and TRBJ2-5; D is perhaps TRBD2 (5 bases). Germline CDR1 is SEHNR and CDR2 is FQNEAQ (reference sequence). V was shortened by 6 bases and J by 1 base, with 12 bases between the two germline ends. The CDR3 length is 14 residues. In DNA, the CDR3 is TGTGCCAGCAGAACGGACGGGATCCAAGAGACCCAGTACTTC. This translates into CASRTDGIQETQYF.

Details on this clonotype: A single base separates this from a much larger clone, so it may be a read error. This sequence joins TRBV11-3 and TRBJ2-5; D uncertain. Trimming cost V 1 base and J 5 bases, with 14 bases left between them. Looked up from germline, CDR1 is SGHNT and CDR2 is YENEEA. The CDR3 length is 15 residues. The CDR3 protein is CASSLAATIRETQYF. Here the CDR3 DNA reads TGTGCCAGCAGCTTAGCGGCAACTATTAGGGAGACCCAGTACTTC.

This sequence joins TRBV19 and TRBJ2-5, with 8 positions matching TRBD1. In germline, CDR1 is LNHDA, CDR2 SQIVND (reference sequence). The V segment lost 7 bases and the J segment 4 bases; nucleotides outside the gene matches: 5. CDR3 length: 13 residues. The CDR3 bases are TGTGCCAGTACCGGACAGGGTGGAGAGACCCAGTACTTC. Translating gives CASTGQGGETQYF. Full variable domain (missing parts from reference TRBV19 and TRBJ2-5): DGGITQSPKYLFRKEGQNVTLSCEQNLNHDAMYWYRQDPGQGLRLIYYSQIVNDFQKGDIAEGYSVSREKKESFPLTVTSAQKNPTAFYLCASTGQGGETQYFGPGTRLLVL.

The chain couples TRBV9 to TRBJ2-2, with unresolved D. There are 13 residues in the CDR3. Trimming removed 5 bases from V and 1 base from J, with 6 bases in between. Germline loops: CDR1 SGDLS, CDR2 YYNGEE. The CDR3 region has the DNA TGTGCCAGCAGAGAACAGAACACCGGGGAGCTGTTTTTT. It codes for CASREQNTGELFF.

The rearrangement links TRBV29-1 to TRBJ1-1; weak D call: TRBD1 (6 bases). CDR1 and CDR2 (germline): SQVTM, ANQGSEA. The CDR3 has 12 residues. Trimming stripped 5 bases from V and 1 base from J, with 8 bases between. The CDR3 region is CSVRQENTEAFF. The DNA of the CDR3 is TGCAGCGTTAGACAGGAGAACACTGAAGCTTTCTTT.

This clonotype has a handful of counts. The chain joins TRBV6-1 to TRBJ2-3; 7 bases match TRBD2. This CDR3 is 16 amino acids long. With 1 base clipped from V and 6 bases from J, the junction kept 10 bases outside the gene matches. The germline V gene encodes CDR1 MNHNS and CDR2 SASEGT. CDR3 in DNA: TGTGCCAGCAGTGAAGACGTCTGGGGGGGGGGTGATACGCAGTATTTT. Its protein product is CASSEDVWGGGDTQYF.

CDR3 amino acids: CASSFVGVEQYF. The CDR3 DNA follows: TGTGCCAGCAGCTTTGTAGGAGTCGAGCAGTACTTC. The V and J genes are TRBV7-9 and TRBJ2-7, with no clear D. Germline loops: CDR1 SEHNR, CDR2 FQNEAQ (reference sequence). The V and J ends lost 3 bases and 6 bases respectively, with 9 bases between them. There are 12 residues in the CDR3.

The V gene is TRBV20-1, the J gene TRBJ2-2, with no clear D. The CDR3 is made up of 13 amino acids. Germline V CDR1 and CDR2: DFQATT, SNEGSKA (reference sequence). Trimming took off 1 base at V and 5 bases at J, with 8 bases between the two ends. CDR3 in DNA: TGCAGTGCTAGAGTTTTCTCTACCGGGGAGCTGTTTTTT. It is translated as CSARVFSTGELFF.

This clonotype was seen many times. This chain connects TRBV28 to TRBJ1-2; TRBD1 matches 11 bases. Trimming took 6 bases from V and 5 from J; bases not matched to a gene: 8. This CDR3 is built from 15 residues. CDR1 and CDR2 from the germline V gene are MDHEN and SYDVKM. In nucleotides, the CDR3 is TGTGCCAGCAGGCCGCCGGACAGGGGGCTTTATGGCTACACCTTC. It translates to CASRPPDRGLYGYTF.

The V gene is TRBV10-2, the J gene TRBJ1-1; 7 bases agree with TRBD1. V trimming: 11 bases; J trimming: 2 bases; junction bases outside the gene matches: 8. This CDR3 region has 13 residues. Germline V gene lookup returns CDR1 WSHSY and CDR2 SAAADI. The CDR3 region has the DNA TGCGCCGGACAGGACAGCTACAACACTGAAGCTTTCTTT. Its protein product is CAGQDSYNTEAFF.

DNA for the CDR3: TGTGCCAGCAGTACGGACAGGCACACCGGGGAGCTGTTTTTT. It yields the protein CASSTDRHTGELFF. This rearrangement joins TRBV12-3 or TRBV12-4 to TRBJ2-2; 7 nucleotides line up with TRBD1. The V gene end was trimmed by 5 bases and the J gene end by 3 bases; junction bases not matched to a gene: 3. The CDR3 has 14 amino acids.

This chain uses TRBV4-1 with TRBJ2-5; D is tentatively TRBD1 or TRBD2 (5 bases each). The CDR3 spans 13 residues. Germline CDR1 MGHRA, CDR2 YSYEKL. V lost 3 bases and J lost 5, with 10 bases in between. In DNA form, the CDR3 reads TGCGCCAGCAGCCAGGGACCTTTGGAGACCCAGTACTTC. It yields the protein CASSQGPLETQYF.

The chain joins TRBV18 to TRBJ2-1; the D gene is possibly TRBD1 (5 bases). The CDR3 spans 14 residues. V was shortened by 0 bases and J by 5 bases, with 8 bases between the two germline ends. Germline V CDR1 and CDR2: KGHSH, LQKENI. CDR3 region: CASSPPGRDNEQFF. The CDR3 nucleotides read TGTGCCAGCTCACCACCGGGCAGGGACAATGAGCAGTTCTTC.

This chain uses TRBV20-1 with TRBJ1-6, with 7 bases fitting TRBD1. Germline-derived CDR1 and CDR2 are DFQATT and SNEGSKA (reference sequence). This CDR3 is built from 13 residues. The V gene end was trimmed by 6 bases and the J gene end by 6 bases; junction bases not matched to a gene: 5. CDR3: CSANRGSNSPLHF. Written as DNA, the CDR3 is TGCAGTGCGAACAGGGGAAGTAATTCACCCCTCCACTTT.

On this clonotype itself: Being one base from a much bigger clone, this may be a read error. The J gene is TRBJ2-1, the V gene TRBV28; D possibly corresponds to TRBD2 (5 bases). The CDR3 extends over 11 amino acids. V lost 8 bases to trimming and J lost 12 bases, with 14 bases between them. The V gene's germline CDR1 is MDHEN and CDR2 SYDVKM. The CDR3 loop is CASRGYEGQFF. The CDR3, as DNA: TGTGCCAGCCGGGGATATGAGGGGCAGTTCTTC.

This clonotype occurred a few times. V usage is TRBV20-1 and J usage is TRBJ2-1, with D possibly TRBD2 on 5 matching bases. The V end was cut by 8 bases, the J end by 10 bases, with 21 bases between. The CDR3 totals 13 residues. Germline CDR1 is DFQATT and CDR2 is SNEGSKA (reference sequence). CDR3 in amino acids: CSTTQAGVREQFF. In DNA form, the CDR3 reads TGCAGTACGACCCAAGCCGGGGTTCGCGAGCAGTTCTTC.

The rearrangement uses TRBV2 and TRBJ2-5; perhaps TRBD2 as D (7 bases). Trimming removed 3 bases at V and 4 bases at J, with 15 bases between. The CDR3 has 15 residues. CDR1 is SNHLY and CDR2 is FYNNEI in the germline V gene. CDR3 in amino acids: CASSDPAGAGETQYF. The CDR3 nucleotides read TGTGCCAGCAGTGATCCGGCGGGGGCGGGAGAGACCCAGTACTTC.

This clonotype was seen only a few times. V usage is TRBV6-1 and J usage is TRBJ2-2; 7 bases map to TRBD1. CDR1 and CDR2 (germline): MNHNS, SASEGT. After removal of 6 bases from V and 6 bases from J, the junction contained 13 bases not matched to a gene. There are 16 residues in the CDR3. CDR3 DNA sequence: TGTGCCAGCAGCTACCACAGGGACAGAGGGCCCGGGGAGCTGTTTTTT. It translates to CASSYHRDRGPGELFF.

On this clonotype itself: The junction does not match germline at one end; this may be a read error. Written as DNA, the CDR3 is TGTGCCTGCAGCCCAGACCTAGATACGCAGTATTTT. It translates to CACSPDLDTQYF. The chain couples TRBV7-9 to TRBJ2-3; D uncertain. The CDR3 runs 12 residues. From germline, CDR1 is SEHNR and CDR2 FQNEAQ (reference sequence). Together with reference TRBV7-9 and TRBJ2-3, the CDR3 gives the full variable domain: DTGVSQNPRHKITKRGQNVTFRCDPISEHNRLYWYRQTLGQGPEFLTYFQNEAQLEKSRLLSDRFSAERPKGSFSTLEIQRTEQGDSAMYLCACSPDLDTQYFGPGTRLTVL.

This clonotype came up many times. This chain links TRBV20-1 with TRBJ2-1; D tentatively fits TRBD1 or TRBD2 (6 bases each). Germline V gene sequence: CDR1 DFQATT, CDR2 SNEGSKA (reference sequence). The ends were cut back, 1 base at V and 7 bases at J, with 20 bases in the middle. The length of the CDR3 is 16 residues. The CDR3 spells CSARAGLGGLGNEQFF. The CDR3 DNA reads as TGCAGTGCTAGAGCTGGGCTGGGGGGCCTGGGGAATGAGCAGTTCTTC.

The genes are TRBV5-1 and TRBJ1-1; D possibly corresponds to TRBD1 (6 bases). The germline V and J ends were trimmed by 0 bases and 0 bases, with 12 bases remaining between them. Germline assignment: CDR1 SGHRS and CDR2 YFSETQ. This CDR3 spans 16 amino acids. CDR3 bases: TGCGCCAGCAGCTTGGGGACAGAATCCATGAACACTGAAGCTTTCTTT. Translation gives CASSLGTESMNTEAFF.

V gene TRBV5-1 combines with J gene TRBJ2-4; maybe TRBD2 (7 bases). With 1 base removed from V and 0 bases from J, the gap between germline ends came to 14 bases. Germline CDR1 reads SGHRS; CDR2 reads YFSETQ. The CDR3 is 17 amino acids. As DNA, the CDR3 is TGCGCCAGCAGCTTGTTATGGGGAGGGGGAGCCAAAAACATTCAGTACTTC. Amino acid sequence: CASSLLWGGGAKNIQYF.

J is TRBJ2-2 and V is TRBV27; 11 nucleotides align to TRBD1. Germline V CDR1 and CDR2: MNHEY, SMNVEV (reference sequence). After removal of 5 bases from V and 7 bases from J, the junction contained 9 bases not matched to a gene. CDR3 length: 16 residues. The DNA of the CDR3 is TGTGCCAGCAGTCCGACGGGACAGGGGGTTTACGGGGAGCTGTTTTTT. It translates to CASSPTGQGVYGELFF.

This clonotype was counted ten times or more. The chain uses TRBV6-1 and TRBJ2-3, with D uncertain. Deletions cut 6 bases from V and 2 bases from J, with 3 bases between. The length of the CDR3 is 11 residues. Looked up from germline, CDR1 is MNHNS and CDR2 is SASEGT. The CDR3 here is CASRNTDTQYF. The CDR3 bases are TGTGCCAGCAGGAACACAGATACGCAGTATTTT.

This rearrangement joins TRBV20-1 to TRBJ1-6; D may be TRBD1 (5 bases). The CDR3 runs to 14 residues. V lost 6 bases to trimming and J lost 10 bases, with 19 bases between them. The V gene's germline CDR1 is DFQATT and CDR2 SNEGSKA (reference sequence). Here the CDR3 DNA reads TGCAGTGCGCCGACGGGGGATAAGCGCTCACCCCTCCACTTT. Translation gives CSAPTGDKRSPLHF.